This is a list of T cell receptor beta chains from one sample in a study of human T cells and chemical hapten exposure. TCRdb redid the calling of the RACE reads with MiXCR, one entry per CDR3 protein. The table lists approximately 90,000 distinct CDR3 sequences, roughly 8.5% of them singletons. The sample was whole blood. Receptors originate from a female donor in good health. Some clones in this sample may be carry-over from other donors' samples. Each CDR3 is given with its conserved first and last residue. D genes are given only for firm matches. Clone size, where shown, is once, few, many, or a class for clones that have expanded.

v_call: TRBV6-5; d_call: -; clone_size: many; j_call: TRBJ2-5; cdr3_aa: CASSYLETQYF; cdr3_nt: TGTGCCAGCAGTTACCTGGAGACCCAGTACTTC
v_call: TRBV6-2/TRBV6-3; d_call: TRBD2; clone_size: -; j_call: TRBJ2-7; cdr3_aa: CASSYRPVAGANYEQYF; cdr3_nt: TGTGCCAGCAGTTACAGGCCAGTAGCGGGGGCGAACTACGAGCAGTACTTC
v_call: TRBV7-9; d_call: -; clone_size: -; j_call: TRBJ2-1; cdr3_aa: CASSFTGIGIEQFF; cdr3_nt: TGTGCCAGCAGCTTCACGGGAATCGGTATTGAGCAGTTCTTC
v_call: TRBV6-4; d_call: TRBD1; clone_size: many; j_call: TRBJ1-2; cdr3_aa: CASSQGENYGYTF; cdr3_nt: TGTGCCAGCAGCCAGGGGGAAAACTATGGCTACACCTTC
v_call: TRBV20-1; d_call: TRBD2; clone_size: -; j_call: TRBJ2-7; cdr3_aa: CSARERGIPYEQYF; cdr3_nt: TGCAGTGCTAGAGAGCGGGGGATACCCTACGAGCAGTACTTC
v_call: TRBV20-1; d_call: TRBD2; clone_size: many; j_call: TRBJ2-1; cdr3_aa: CSATERLAGGPFYNEQFF; cdr3_nt: TGCAGTGCTACCGAGAGGCTAGCGGGAGGACCATTCTACAATGAGCAGTTCTTC
v_call: TRBV13; d_call: -; clone_size: many; j_call: TRBJ2-3; cdr3_aa: CASSLSARVTDTQYF; cdr3_nt: TGTGCCAGCAGCTTATCGGCAAGGGTGACAGATACGCAGTATTTT
v_call: TRBV30; d_call: TRBD1; clone_size: many; j_call: TRBJ2-6; cdr3_aa: CAWSAGGSGANVLTF; cdr3_nt: TGTGCCTGGAGTGCAGGGGGCTCTGGGGCCAACGTCCTGACTTTC
v_call: TRBV27; d_call: -; clone_size: few; j_call: TRBJ1-5; cdr3_aa: CASSFLGDGNQPQHF; cdr3_nt: TGTGCCAGCAGTTTTTTAGGGGACGGCAATCAGCCCCAGCATTTT
v_call: TRBV5-1; d_call: -; clone_size: few; j_call: TRBJ2-1; cdr3_aa: CASTLTPSDSYNEQFF; cdr3_nt: TGCGCCAGCACCCTAACCCCTTCCGACTCCTACAATGAGCAGTTCTTC
v_call: TRBV7-2; d_call: -; clone_size: many; j_call: TRBJ1-5; cdr3_aa: CASSLLGMSNQPQHF; cdr3_nt: TGTGCCAGCAGCTTACTGGGCATGAGCAATCAGCCCCAGCATTTT